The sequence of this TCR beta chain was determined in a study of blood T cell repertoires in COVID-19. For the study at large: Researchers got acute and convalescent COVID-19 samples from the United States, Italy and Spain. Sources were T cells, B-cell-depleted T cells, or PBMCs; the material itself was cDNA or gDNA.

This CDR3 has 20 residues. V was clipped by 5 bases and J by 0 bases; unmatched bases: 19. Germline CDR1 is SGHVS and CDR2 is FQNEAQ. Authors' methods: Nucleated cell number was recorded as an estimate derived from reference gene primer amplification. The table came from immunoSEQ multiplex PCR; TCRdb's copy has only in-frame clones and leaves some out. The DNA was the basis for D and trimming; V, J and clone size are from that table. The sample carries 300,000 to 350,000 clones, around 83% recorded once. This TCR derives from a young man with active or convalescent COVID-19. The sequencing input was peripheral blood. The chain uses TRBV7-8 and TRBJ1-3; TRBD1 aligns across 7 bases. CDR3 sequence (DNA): TGTGCCAGCAGCCCGCGGGACAGCCTACCTTACCTCTACTCTGGAAACACCATATATTTT. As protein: CASSPRDSLPYLYSGNTIYF.